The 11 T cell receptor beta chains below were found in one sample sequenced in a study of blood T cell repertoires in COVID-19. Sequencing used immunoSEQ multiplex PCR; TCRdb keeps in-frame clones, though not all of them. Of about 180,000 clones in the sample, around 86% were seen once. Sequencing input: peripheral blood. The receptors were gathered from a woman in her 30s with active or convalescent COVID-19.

CDR3: CASSPALGRVTPLHF. CDR3 nucleotides: TGTGCCAGCAGTCCGGCCCTCGGGCGGGTAACACCCCTCCACTTT. The chain uses TRBV3-1 (or the pseudogene TRBV3-2) and TRBJ1-6, with D unresolved. The CDR3 is 15 amino acids. Between the trimmed V and J ends, which lost 6 bases and 11 bases, there was a span of 20 bases. Germline V CDR1 and CDR2: LGHDT, YNNKEL (reference sequence).

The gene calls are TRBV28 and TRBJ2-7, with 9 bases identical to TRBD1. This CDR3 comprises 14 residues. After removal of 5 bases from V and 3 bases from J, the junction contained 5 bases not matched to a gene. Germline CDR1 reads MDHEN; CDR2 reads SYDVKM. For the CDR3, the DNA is TGTGCCAGCAGTCCCGGGACAGGGTACTACGAGCAGTACTTC. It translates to CASSPGTGYYEQYF. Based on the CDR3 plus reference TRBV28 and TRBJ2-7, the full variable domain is DVKVTQSSRYLVKRTGEKVFLECVQDMDHENMFWYRQDPGLGLRLIYFSYDVKMKEKGDIPEGYSVSREKKERFSLILESASTNQTSMYLCASSPGTGYYEQYFGPGTRLTVT.

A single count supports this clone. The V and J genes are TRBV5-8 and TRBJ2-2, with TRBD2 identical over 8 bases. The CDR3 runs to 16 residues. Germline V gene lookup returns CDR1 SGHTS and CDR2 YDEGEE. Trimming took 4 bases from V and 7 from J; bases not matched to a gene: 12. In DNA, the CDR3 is TGTGCCAGCAGCCCCGATCGGGGGGGGCAAGTCGGGGAGCTGTTTTTT. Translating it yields CASSPDRGGQVGELFF.

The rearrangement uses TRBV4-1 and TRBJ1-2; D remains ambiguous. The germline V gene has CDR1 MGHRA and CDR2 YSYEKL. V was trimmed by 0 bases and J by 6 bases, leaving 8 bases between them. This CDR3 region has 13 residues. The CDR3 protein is CASSQDLRNGYTF. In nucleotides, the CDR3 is TGCGCCAGCAGCCAAGATTTGCGCAATGGCTACACCTTC.

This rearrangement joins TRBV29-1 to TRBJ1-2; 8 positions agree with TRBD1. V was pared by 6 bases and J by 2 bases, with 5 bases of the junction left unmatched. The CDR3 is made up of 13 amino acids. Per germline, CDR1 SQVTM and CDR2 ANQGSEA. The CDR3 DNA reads TGCAGCGTCCGGACAGGGCGCAACTATGGCTACACCTTC. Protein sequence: CSVRTGRNYGYTF.

CDR3 coding DNA: TGTGCCAGCAGTTACTCTAGCGGGAGGGCATACGAGCAGTACTTC. This codes for CASSYSSGRAYEQYF. The rearrangement uses TRBV28 and TRBJ2-7, with TRBD2 matching 12 bases. The CDR3 extends over 15 amino acids. Germline loops: CDR1 MDHEN, CDR2 SYDVKM. V shed 4 bases and J 4 bases; nucleotides not matched to a gene: 5.

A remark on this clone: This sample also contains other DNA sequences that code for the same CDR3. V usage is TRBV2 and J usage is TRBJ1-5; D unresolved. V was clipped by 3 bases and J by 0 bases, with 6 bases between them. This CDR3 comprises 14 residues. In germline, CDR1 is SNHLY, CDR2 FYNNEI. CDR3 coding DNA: TGTGCCAGCAGTGATCGCGGTAGCAATCAGCCCCAGCATTTT. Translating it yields CASSDRGSNQPQHF.

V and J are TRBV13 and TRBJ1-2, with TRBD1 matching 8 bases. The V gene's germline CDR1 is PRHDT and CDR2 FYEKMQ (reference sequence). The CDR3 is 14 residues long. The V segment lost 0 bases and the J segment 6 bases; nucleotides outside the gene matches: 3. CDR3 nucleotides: TGTGCCAGCAGCTTAGGGGACAGGGAAAATGGCTACACCTTC. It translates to CASSLGDRENGYTF.

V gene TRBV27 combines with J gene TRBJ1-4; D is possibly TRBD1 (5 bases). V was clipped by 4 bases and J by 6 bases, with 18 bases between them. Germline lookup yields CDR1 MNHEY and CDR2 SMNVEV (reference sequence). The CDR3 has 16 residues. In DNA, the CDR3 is TGTGCCAGCAGTTCCCGACCCTGGCTACAGGATGAAAAACTGTTTTTT. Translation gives CASSSRPWLQDEKLFF.

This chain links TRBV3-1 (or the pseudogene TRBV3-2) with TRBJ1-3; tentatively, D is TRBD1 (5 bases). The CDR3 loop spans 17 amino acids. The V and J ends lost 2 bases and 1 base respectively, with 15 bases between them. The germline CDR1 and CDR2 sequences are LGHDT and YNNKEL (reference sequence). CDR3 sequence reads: CASSQLTGYGSGNTIYF. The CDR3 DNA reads TGTGCCAGCAGCCAACTTACAGGTTACGGGTCTGGAAACACCATATATTTT.

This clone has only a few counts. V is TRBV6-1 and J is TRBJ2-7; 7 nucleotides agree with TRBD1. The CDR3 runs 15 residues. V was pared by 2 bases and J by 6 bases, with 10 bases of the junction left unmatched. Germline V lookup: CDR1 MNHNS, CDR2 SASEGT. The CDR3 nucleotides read TGTGCCAGCAGTGAACCTGCAGGGGGATTTAGCGAGCAGTACTTC. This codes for CASSEPAGGFSEQYF.